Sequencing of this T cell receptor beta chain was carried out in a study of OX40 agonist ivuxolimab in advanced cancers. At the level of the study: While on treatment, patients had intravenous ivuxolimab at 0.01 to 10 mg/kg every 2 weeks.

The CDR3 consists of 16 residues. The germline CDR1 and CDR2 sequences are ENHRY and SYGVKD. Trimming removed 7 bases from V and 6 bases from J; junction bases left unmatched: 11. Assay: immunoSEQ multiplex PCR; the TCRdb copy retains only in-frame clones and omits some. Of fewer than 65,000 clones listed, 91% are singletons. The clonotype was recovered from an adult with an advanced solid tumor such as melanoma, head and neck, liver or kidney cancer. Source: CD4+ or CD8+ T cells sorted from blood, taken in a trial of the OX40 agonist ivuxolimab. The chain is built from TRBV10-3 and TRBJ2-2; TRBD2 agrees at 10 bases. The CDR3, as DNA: TGTGCCATCACTCCAGCGGGAGGGCAAGGGGCCGGGGAGCTGTTTTTT. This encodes CAITPAGGQGAGELFF.